Included here is one T cell receptor (beta chain) sequence, with context. The antigen remains undetermined. The data stem from a study of vaccination effects on CD4 cells after COVID-19. In the study overall: Participants got two doses of BNT162b2 or mRNA-1273 vaccine.

Looked up from germline, CDR1 is SGHRS and CDR2 is YFSETQ. Trimming removed 4 bases from V and 4 bases from J, with 11 bases in between. The CDR3 extends over 13 amino acids. Profiled with immunoSEQ multiplex PCR; TCRdb holds only in-frame clones, not every one. The table includes under 65,000 clones, around 76% detected once. Expansion with viral peptide pools was applied to antigen-specific CD4+ T cells by the ViraFEST assay prior to sequencing. Scientists isolated CD4+ T cells after an approximately 9-day culture period ended. Confirmation by PCR established that the person had SARS-CoV-2 infection between March and December 2020.

The V call is TRBV5-1, the J call TRBJ2-5; maybe TRBD2 (7 bases). This TCR derives from a human donor who had a prior SARS-CoV-2 infection. The starting material was CD4+ T cells from PBMCs cultured with HIV peptides, obtained before COVID-19 vaccination. Subset reported: HIV-1 Nef peptide pool negative control/reference culture. This CDR3 is CASSPAGAETQYF. The CDR3 bases are TGCGCCAGCAGCCCTGCGGGGGCAGAGACCCAGTACTTC.